This passage covers 26 T cell receptor beta chains from one sample sequenced in a study of regulatory T cells in long-lasting Graves disease. iRepertoire HTBI primers and Arm-PCR of CDR3 regions built TCR beta libraries. In TCRdb, the multiplex PCR reads were re-called with MiXCR into one record per CDR3 protein. Found here are about 240,000 distinct CDR3 sequences, 20% to 25% of them singletons; the top ten hold approximately 13%. Time point of the sample: newly diagnosed GD, antithyroid drugs for less than 3 months. Generation of the TCR library employed RNA extracted from PBMCs. Sequences were derived from peripheral blood mononuclear cells (PBMCs), sampled at new diagnosis, from a patient treated with antithyroid drugs. The source of these receptors is a female donor with Graves disease.

In its sample, this clonotype was seen many times. The chain couples TRBV18 to TRBJ1-1; TRBD1 aligns across 7 bases. Germline assignment: CDR1 KGHSH and CDR2 LQKENI. The CDR3 is 15 residues long. With V trimmed by 5 bases and J by 1 base, 7 bases remained unmatched. Here the CDR3 reads CASSNRQGGNTEAFF. DNA for the CDR3: TGTGCCAGCTCAAACAGACAGGGAGGGAACACTGAAGCTTTCTTT.

This clonotype was found a few times. The CDR3 region is CASSLTPDRDYGYTF. As DNA, the CDR3 is TGTGCCAGCAGCTTAACCCCTGACAGGGACTATGGCTACACCTTC. The rearrangement uses TRBV7-9 and TRBJ1-2, with 7 bases identical to TRBD1. Germline V gene sequence: CDR1 SEHNR, CDR2 FQNEAQ (reference sequence). There are 15 residues in the CDR3. With V trimmed by 2 bases and J by 3 bases, 6 bases remained unmatched.

On this clonotype itself: A far larger clone differs by one base, so this is likely a read error. The chain is built from TRBV6-9 and TRBJ2-5; D may be TRBD1 or TRBD2 (5 bases each). V was clipped by 3 bases and J by 10 bases, with 18 bases between them. Germline V gene lookup returns CDR1 MNHGY and CDR2 SVAAGI. The CDR3 sequence is 14 residues long. As DNA, the CDR3 is TGTGCCAGCAGTTACGGGACGGCCGACGGGATCCAGTACTTC. Translating it yields CASSYGTADGIQYF.

This clonotype was counted at least ten times. The V call is TRBV27, the J call TRBJ1-1, with 7 nucleotides matching TRBD1. CDR3 length: 13 residues. Trimming at V came to 2 bases and at J to 3 bases, leaving 0 bases not matched to a gene. CDR1 and CDR2 from the germline V gene are MNHEY and SMNVEV (reference sequence). CDR3 coding DNA: TGTGCCAGCAGTTTACAGGGGGACACTGAAGCTTTCTTT. Residues: CASSLQGDTEAFF.

In its sample, this clonotype was seen many times. J is TRBJ2-2 and V is TRBV12-3 or TRBV12-4; 7 bases map to TRBD2. V shed 3 bases and J 1 base; nucleotides not matched to a gene: 11. The CDR3 totals 18 residues. CDR3 DNA sequence: TGTGCCAGCAGTTTTGGGGGGTCTAGCGGAGGGAACACCGGGGAGCTGTTTTTT. Its translation is CASSFGGSSGGNTGELFF.

This clonotype occurred a few times. A read error may be the cause here, since a much bigger clone is one base away. V usage is TRBV12-3 or TRBV12-4 and J usage is TRBJ1-1; D remains unclear. The CDR3 runs to 11 residues. The CDR3: CATGVNTEVFF. The CDR3 region has the DNA TGTGCCACCGGGGTGAACACTGAAGTTTTCTTT.

The rearrangement uses TRBV19 and TRBJ2-3, with unresolved D. CDR1 is LNHDA and CDR2 is SQIVND in the germline V gene (reference sequence). The CDR3 runs 13 residues. V gave up 5 bases and J gave up 6 bases, with 12 bases separating them. CDR3 region: CASSQGPGDTQYF. The DNA of the CDR3 is TGTGCCAGTAGTCAAGGACCCGGTGATACGCAGTATTTT.

The V and J genes are TRBV19 and TRBJ1-5; the D is unclear. The germline gives CDR1 LNHDA, CDR2 SQIVND (reference sequence). V was pared by 0 bases and J by 2 bases, with 11 bases between. The CDR3 is made up of 16 amino acids. The CDR3 region has the DNA TGTGCCAGTAGTATAGAGGCAAACTGGGGCAATCAGCCCCAGCATTTT. As protein: CASSIEANWGNQPQHF.

V and J are TRBV28 and TRBJ2-3; D remains unclear. V dropped 7 bases and J dropped 2 bases, with 19 bases sitting between them. The V gene's germline CDR1 is MDHEN and CDR2 SYDVKM. This CDR3 comprises 16 residues. The CDR3 spells CASTPAWGGDTDTQYF. CDR3 in DNA: TGTGCCAGCACCCCCGCGTGGGGTGGGGACACAGATACGCAGTATTTT.

This chain uses TRBV6-1 with TRBJ2-6, with TRBD1 as a possible D gene (6 bases). CDR1 MNHNS and CDR2 SASEGT come from the germline V gene. The CDR3 is 16 residues long. V was trimmed by 6 bases and J by 0 bases, leaving 12 bases between them. CDR3 sequence (DNA): TGTGCCAGCAGCAATACAGGGAGCTCTGGGGCCAACGTCCTGACTTTC. This translates into CASSNTGSSGANVLTF.

To note about this clonotype: A far larger clone is a single base away, which makes a read error likely. V is TRBV7-2 and J is TRBJ2-7; 10 bases line up with TRBD1. CDR1 is SGHTA and CDR2 is FQGNSA in the germline V gene. This CDR3 region has 16 residues. V gave up 6 bases and J gave up 2 bases; unmatched junction bases: 10. Written as DNA, the CDR3 is TGTGCCAGCAGTGTATCTCCGGGACAGGGGCCCTACGAGCAGTACTTC. It specifies CASSVSPGQGPYEQYF.

This clonotype came up many times. The chain uses TRBV12-3 or TRBV12-4 and TRBJ2-3, with 9 nucleotides matching TRBD1. The CDR3 consists of 17 residues. The V gene end was trimmed by 6 bases and the J gene end by 6 bases; junction bases not matched to a gene: 16. In DNA, the CDR3 is TGTGCCAGCAGCAGCTTTATCGGGACAGGGACTCCCGATACGCAGTATTTT. Translation: CASSSFIGTGTPDTQYF.

This clonotype was detected ten times or more. V and J are TRBV18 and TRBJ1-3; D perhaps matches TRBD1 (6 bases). CDR3 size: 15 residues. V lost 4 bases and J 7 bases, leaving 17 bases between the germline ends. Germline V gene data show CDR1 as KGHSH and CDR2 as LQKENI. CDR3 residues: CASSLTGTIGNTIYF. For the CDR3, the DNA is TGTGCCAGCTCACTTACCGGGACAATTGGTAACACCATATATTTT. Full variable domain (rest looked up from reference TRBV18 and TRBJ1-3): NAGVMQNPRHLVRRRGQEARLRCSPMKGHSHVYWYRQLPEEGLKFMVYLQKENIIDESGMPKERFSAEFPKEGPSILRIQQVVRGDSAAYFCASSLTGTIGNTIYFGEGSWLTVV.

This clonotype has ten or more counts. This chain connects TRBV29-1 to TRBJ2-1; 7 bases line up with TRBD2. V dropped 8 bases and J dropped 3; count of bases not matched to a gene: 10. The CDR3 has 14 amino acids. From germline, CDR1 is SQVTM and CDR2 ANQGSEA. The CDR3 loop is CSTRGTTGYNEQFF. As DNA, the CDR3 is TGCAGCACCCGGGGGACTACTGGCTACAATGAGCAGTTCTTC.

The chain couples TRBV6-1 to TRBJ1-2; D is uncertain. Germline CDR1 and CDR2: MNHNS and SASEGT. The germline V and J ends were trimmed by 6 bases and 7 bases, with 18 bases remaining between them. This CDR3 has 14 amino acids. CDR3 sequence: CASRALRSYFGYTF. The CDR3 nucleotides are TGTGCCAGCAGAGCCTTGAGGTCATACTTTGGCTACACCTTC.

This clonotype has at least ten counts. This chain links TRBV4-1 with TRBJ2-5; 12 bases line up with TRBD1. The CDR3 contains 15 residues. J gave up 5 bases and V 4 bases, and 5 bases lay outside the gene matches. The germline V gene encodes CDR1 MGHRA and CDR2 YSYEKL. In DNA, the CDR3 is TGCGCCAGCAGCCGGGACAGGGGGCGGTTGGAGACCCAGTACTTC. Its protein product is CASSRDRGRLETQYF.

This clonotype has ten or more counts. The V gene is TRBV7-2, the J gene TRBJ2-3; D ambiguous. Trimming pared 2 bases from V and 6 bases from J, leaving 6 bases between. CDR3 length: 12 amino acids. Germline V gives CDR1 SGHTA, CDR2 FQGNSA. The CDR3 bases are TGTGCCAGCAGCTTAAGGCGGGATACGCAGTATTTT. Translation gives CASSLRRDTQYF.

This clonotype occurred many times. The V gene is TRBV29-1, the J gene TRBJ2-3, with 12 bases matching TRBD2. J lost 2 bases, V lost 6 bases, and 6 bases had no gene match. CDR3 length: 15 amino acids. CDR1 is SQVTM, CDR2 ANQGSEA, per germline. CDR3 nucleotide sequence: TGCAGCGTGCAGCTAGCGGGAGGGCCCACAGATACGCAGTATTTT. It yields the protein CSVQLAGGPTDTQYF.

This clonotype was recorded many times. This chain connects TRBV27 to TRBJ2-2; TRBD1 or TRBD2 may be the D gene (8 bases each). This CDR3 region has 15 residues. Germline lookup yields CDR1 MNHEY and CDR2 SMNVEV (reference sequence). V was clipped by 9 bases and J by 3 bases, with 17 bases between them. The CDR3 here is CASREGTGDTGELFF. The CDR3 region has the DNA TGTGCCAGTCGGGAGGGGACAGGCGACACCGGGGAGCTGTTTTTT.

This clonotype has more than one count but fewer than ten. V gene TRBV20-1 combines with J gene TRBJ1-6, with D possibly TRBD1 on 5 matching bases. This CDR3 region has 13 residues. Per the germline V gene, CDR1 is DFQATT and CDR2 is SNEGSKA (reference sequence). The V gene lost 6 bases and the J gene lost 8 bases, with 14 bases spanning the gap. The CDR3 bases are TGCAGTGCCCCGGACACGGCCTATTCACCCCTCCACTTT. Translated: CSAPDTAYSPLHF.

This clonotype appeared a few times. V gene TRBV19 combines with J gene TRBJ2-1; TRBD1 might be the D (6 bases). The CDR3 totals 12 residues. Trimming took off 3 bases at V and 10 bases at J, with 10 bases between the two ends. Germline CDR1 and CDR2: LNHDA and SQIVND (reference sequence). The CDR3 DNA sequence: TGTGCCAGTAGTATGGGACACCAGGAGCAGTTCTTC. It yields the protein CASSMGHQEQFF.

Ten or more counts support this clonotype. The chain combines TRBV7-9 with TRBJ1-4; TRBD1 matches at 7 bases. In germline, CDR1 is SEHNR, CDR2 FQNEAQ (reference sequence). V gave up 5 bases and J gave up 8 bases; unmatched junction bases: 14. The CDR3 sequence is 16 residues long. The DNA for the CDR3 is TGTGCCAGCAGCATGACCCTGACAGGGCTAGAAGAAAAACTGTTTTTT. It translates to CASSMTLTGLEEKLFF.

This clonotype occurred many times. This chain uses TRBV6-1 with TRBJ2-7; possibly TRBD1 for D (5 bases). The CDR3 spans 15 residues. Germline CDR1 is MNHNS and CDR2 is SASEGT. Trimming cost V 8 bases and J 2 bases, with 19 bases left between them. CDR3 in DNA: TGTGCCAGCGCCGTGTCTGAGACAGCGACCTACGAGCAGTACTTC. This codes for CASAVSETATYEQYF.

In its sample, this clonotype was seen many times. V and J are TRBV5-1 and TRBJ2-7; D gene ambiguous. The CDR3 contains 14 residues. The V gene's germline CDR1 is SGHRS and CDR2 YFSETQ. Trimming removed 1 base at V and 2 bases at J, with 10 bases between. The CDR3 DNA sequence: TGCGCCAGCAGCTTGAAGGCGACGACCTACGAGCAGTACTTC. Amino acid sequence: CASSLKATTYEQYF.

This clonotype was observed a few times. V is TRBV6-1 and J is TRBJ1-6; D not resolved. The CDR3 runs to 15 residues. V was shortened by 8 bases and J by 10 bases, with 21 bases between the two germline ends. Per the germline V gene, CDR1 is MNHNS and CDR2 is SASEGT. The CDR3 DNA reads as TGTGCCAGCTTTCGGGATCGGGGAGGTGGGTCACCCCTCCACTTT. It codes for CASFRDRGGGSPLHF.

The table lists this clonotype with many counts. V is TRBV20-1 and J is TRBJ1-6; D uncertain. The V gene lost 6 bases and the J gene lost 0 bases, with 15 bases spanning the gap. The CDR3 spans 16 residues. Per the germline V gene, CDR1 is DFQATT and CDR2 is SNEGSKA (reference sequence). CDR3 sequence: CSAGSVRSSYNSPLHF. DNA of the CDR3: TGCAGTGCCGGGTCTGTCCGAAGCTCCTATAATTCACCCCTCCACTTT.